Here is one TCR beta chain with its context. Reanalyzing the 5' RACE reads, TCRdb keeps one entry per CDR3 protein, without DNA. In all, the sample yields 150,000 or so distinct CDR3 sequences. This specimen comes from a study of T cells expressing NK-cell markers. CDR1 and CDR2 from the germline V gene are SGHRS and YFSETQ. The CDR3 contains 14 residues. The TCR was taken from a woman aged 50 to 60 in good health. V gene TRBV5-1 combines with J gene TRBJ1-1. Sequenced sample: blood T cells: a sorted CD56 or NKG2C T cell subset, CD4+ or CD8+ T cells, or bulk PBMC T cells (not recorded which). CDR3: CASSLQGFDTEAFF.